This is a list of T cell receptor beta chains from one sample in a study of shared clonotypes between healthy human individuals. The assay was immunoSEQ multiplex PCR, and TCRdb's table has in-frame clones only and misses some. This table holds around 1.5 million clones, under 99% found once. Sample: naive CD4+ T cells sorted from blood. These receptors were obtained from a man under 40 in good health. The CDR3 runs from the conserved cysteine through the conserved F or W. A D gene is named only where the DNA matches it firmly. Size is omitted from some rows. Given values are once, few, many or a class for expanded clones.

d_call	clone_size	v_call	j_call	cdr3_nt	cdr3_aa
TRBD1	.	TRBV19	TRBJ1-5	TGTGCCAGTAGTGCCCCGGGACAGCCGAATCAGCCCCAGCATTTT	CASSAPGQPNQPQHF
TRBD2	once	TRBV27	TRBJ2-1	TGTGCCAGCACCATGGACTTAGCGGGACTTATGTACAATGAGCAGTTCTTC	CASTMDLAGLMYNEQFF
TRBD2	.	TRBV6-5	TRBJ2-7	TGTGCCAGCAGGAGACTAGCGGGAGTAAGGGAGCAGTACTTC	CASRRLAGVREQYF
.	once	TRBV25-1	TRBJ2-7	TGTGCCAGCAGTGAACGGGGCGAGCAGTACTTC	CASSERGEQYF
.	.	TRBV28	TRBJ1-5	TGTGCCAGCAGTGAAGTCAAGCCCCAGCATTTT	CASSEVKPQHF
.	.	TRBV28	TRBJ2-1	TGTGCCAGTAGAATCACAGGGCGTCTGGGTGAGCAGTTCTTC	CASRITGRLGEQFF
TRBD2	.	TRBV5-1	TRBJ2-7	TGCGCCAGCAGCTTGGGAACTAGCGGGAGAGAGCAGTACTTC	CASSLGTSGREQYF
.	.	TRBV14	TRBJ2-7	TGTGCCAGCAGCCCGACTCTAAGGGTGGGGCAGTACTTC	CASSPTLRVGQYF
TRBD2	.	TRBV4-1	TRBJ2-3	TGCGCCAGCAGTCGACTAGCGGGAGTCTACGGGTCTGGCACAGATACGCAGTATTTT	CASSRLAGVYGSGTDTQYF
.	.	TRBV9	TRBJ2-5	TGTGCCAGCAGCCCCCGGGGGCTCGTCGAGGGGACCCAGTACTTC	CASSPRGLVEGTQYF
TRBD2	.	TRBV11-3	TRBJ2-7	TGTGCCAGCAGCTTACGGGGGGGAGGCAACTCCTACGAGCAGTACTTC	CASSLRGGGNSYEQYF
.	.	TRBV9	TRBJ2-1	TGTGCCAGCAGCGTTCTGGGGGGCAGCTCCTACAATGAGCAGTTCTTC	CASSVLGGSSYNEQFF
TRBD2	.	TRBV28	TRBJ2-2	TGTGCCAGCAGAACTCCGGGACTAGCGGCGAACACCGGGGAGCTGTTTTTT	CASRTPGLAANTGELFF
TRBD2	.	TRBV7-9	TRBJ2-4	TGTGCCAGCAGCCCAAGAATTCGGACCCGTACGGGGAGGGACATTCAGTACTTC	CASSPRIRTRTGRDIQYF
TRBD1	.	TRBV5-4	TRBJ2-2	TGTGCCAGCAGCCCAGGACAGGGGAACACCGGGGAGCTGTTTTTT	CASSPGQGNTGELFF
.	.	TRBV7-8	TRBJ1-5	TGTGCCAGCAGCTTATACGGCGATGGCAATCAGCCCCAGCATTTT	CASSLYGDGNQPQHF
TRBD2	.	TRBV19	TRBJ2-1	TGTGCCAGTAGTATCACTAGCGGGAGTATATATGAGCAGTTCTTC	CASSITSGSIYEQFF
.	.	TRBV19	TRBJ1-2	TGTGCCAGTAGTGTCCAGGGTAACTATGGCTACACCTTC	CASSVQGNYGYTF
.	.	TRBV10-2	TRBJ1-2	TGCGCCAGCAGTGAGTCGTCGGCCGGCTATGGCTACACCTTC	CASSESSAGYGYTF
.	once	TRBV5-1	TRBJ2-3	TGCGCCAGCAGCCCCTCATACGACGGGGGTGGAGATACGCAGTATTTT	CASSPSYDGGGDTQYF
TRBD1	.	TRBV9	TRBJ1-4	TGTGCCAGCAGCGTGGGGACAGGGATTTTAGAAAAACTGTTTTTT	CASSVGTGILEKLFF
.	.	TRBV11-2	TRBJ2-5	TGTGCCAGCGGGGAAGCGCCGGGGGAGACCCAGTACTTC	CASGEAPGETQYF
.	.	TRBV29-1	TRBJ2-5	TGCAGCGTAGAGGAGCTGGAACAACCATCGACCCAGTACTTC	CSVEELEQPSTQYF
TRBD2	.	TRBV7-2	TRBJ2-1	TGTGCCAGCAGCTTAGCGCTAGCGGGCAATGAGCAGTTCTTC	CASSLALAGNEQFF
.	.	TRBV6-6	TRBJ2-7	TGTGCCAGCAGTTACTCCCCAGGAGGAGGGCGATACGAGCAGTACTTC	CASSYSPGGGRYEQYF
.	.	TRBV27	TRBJ2-1	TGTGCCAGCAGGAGGGGGGGGGATGAGCAGTTCTTC	CASRRGGDEQFF
.	.	TRBV7-3	TRBJ1-3	TGTGCCAGCAGCTTTTCTGGAAACACCATATATTTT	CASSFSGNTIYF
.	.	TRBV9	TRBJ2-3	TGTGCCAGCAGCCCAGGGATCCAAGATACGCAGTATTTT	CASSPGIQDTQYF
.	.	TRBV6-5	TRBJ2-3	TGTGCCAGCAGATCAAGCACAGATACGCAGTATTTT	CASRSSTDTQYF
TRBD2	.	TRBV5-1	TRBJ2-4	TGCGCCAGCAGCCCGGGAGGTAACATTCAGTACTTC	CASSPGGNIQYF
TRBD2	.	TRBV19	TRBJ2-7	TGTGCCAGTAGTATTGCTGCGGGAGAGTACGAGCAGTACTTC	CASSIAAGEYEQYF
.	.	TRBV19	TRBJ2-3	TGTGCCAGTAGTCAACTTAGCACAGATACGCAGTATTTT	CASSQLSTDTQYF
TRBD2	once	TRBV27	TRBJ2-5	TGTGCCAGCAGTCATCTAGCGGGTGAGACGTACTTC	CASSHLAGETYF
TRBD1	.	TRBV29-1	TRBJ2-5	TGCAGCGTTGAATCCCGGGACAGGAGGGTAGAGACCCAGTACTTC	CSVESRDRRVETQYF
.	.	TRBV2	TRBJ2-5	TGTGCCAGCAGTGATCCCCCGTGGCCACTCCAAGAGACCCAGTACTTC	CASSDPPWPLQETQYF
.	.	TRBV29-1	TRBJ1-1	TGCAGCGTTCGGGGAACGTTAATGAACACTGAAGCTTTCTTT	CSVRGTLMNTEAFF
TRBD2	once	TRBV4-1	TRBJ2-5	TGCGCCAGCAGCTTACTAGCGCAGTACCAAGAGACCCAGTACTTC	CASSLLAQYQETQYF
.	.	TRBV10-3	TRBJ1-1	TGTGCCATCAGTGAGTTATGGGGCCCTGAAGCTTTCTTT	CAISELWGPEAFF
.	.	TRBV6-1	TRBJ2-2	TGTGCCAGCATATGGCAGGGAGGAACCGGGGAGCTGTTTTTT	CASIWQGGTGELFF
TRBD1	.	TRBV5-1	TRBJ1-2	TGCGCCAGCAGCTTATCTTTGGGACAGTTTAATGGCTACACCTTC	CASSLSLGQFNGYTF
.	.	TRBV5-1	TRBJ1-2	TGCGCCAGCAGCTGGGAAGGCGGGACCTTCTATGGCTACACCTTC	CASSWEGGTFYGYTF
TRBD2	.	TRBV6-1	TRBJ2-7	TGTGCCAGCAGTGAAACTAGCGGGAGGACCGACGAGCAGTACTTC	CASSETSGRTDEQYF
.	.	TRBV14	TRBJ1-4	TGTGCCAGCAGCCAAGCACAGATTAATGAAAAACTGTTTTTT	CASSQAQINEKLFF
TRBD2	.	TRBV11-2	TRBJ2-1	TGTGCCAGCAGCTTAGAACCGGGACTAGCGAGTTCCTACAATGAGCAGTTCTTC	CASSLEPGLASSYNEQFF
TRBD1	.	TRBV18	TRBJ1-4	TGTGCCAGCTCGCCCGACAGGGGAACTAATGAAAAACTGTTTTTT	CASSPDRGTNEKLFF